The 6 T cell receptor beta chains in this list originate from one sample, sequenced in a study of blood T cell repertoires in COVID-19. TCRdb keeps only in-frame clones here, not all; method: immunoSEQ multiplex PCR. Here the sample spans fewer than 65,000 clones, 90% being singletons. The sequenced sample was peripheral blood. All receptors come from a human donor in a cohort sampled during active COVID-19.

The chain links TRBV25-1 to TRBJ1-3; 7 nucleotides agree with TRBD1. The CDR3 spans 15 residues. Germline assignment: CDR1 MGHDK and CDR2 SYGVNS. The V and J ends lost 4 bases and 4 bases, in that order; junction bases with no gene match: 7. The CDR3: CASSARQGGGNTIYF. Here the CDR3 DNA reads TGTGCCAGCAGTGCAAGACAGGGTGGGGGAAACACCATATATTTT.

The rearrangement uses TRBV18 and TRBJ1-3; no clear D. This CDR3 is 15 amino acids long. Trimming removed 2 bases at V and 0 bases at J, with 8 bases between. Looked up from germline, CDR1 is KGHSH and CDR2 is LQKENI. CDR3 amino acids: CASSPDKFSGNTIYF. CDR3 nucleotides: TGTGCCAGCTCACCAGACAAATTCTCTGGAAACACCATATATTTT.

The CDR3 nucleotides are TGTGCCAGCAGTGAACTGGGACAGGGGGTCCCCTACAATGAGCAGTTCTTC. The encoded protein is CASSELGQGVPYNEQFF. The rearrangement joins TRBV6-1 to TRBJ2-1, with 11 positions matching TRBD1. Germline V gene sequence: CDR1 MNHNS, CDR2 SASEGT. V was clipped by 2 bases and J by 2 bases; unmatched bases: 5. CDR3 length equals 17 residues.

This sequence joins TRBV5-1 and TRBJ2-1; 9 bases line up with TRBD2. CDR3 size: 13 residues. Germline CDR1 SGHRS, CDR2 YFSETQ. V gave up 3 bases and J gave up 9 bases; unmatched junction bases: 4. CDR3 region: CASSSSGDFEQFF. CDR3 DNA: TGCGCCAGCAGCTCTAGCGGGGATTTTGAGCAGTTCTTC.

As DNA, the CDR3 is TGTGCCAGCTCCCCCGCAAACAGGGCCGGAGAGACCCAGTACTTC. Amino acid sequence: CASSPANRAGETQYF. The chain links TRBV18 to TRBJ2-5; D perhaps matches TRBD1 (6 bases). The CDR3 spans 15 residues. In germline, CDR1 is KGHSH, CDR2 LQKENI. V lost 6 bases, J lost 4 bases, and 18 bases lay in between.

The chain couples TRBV23-1 to TRBJ1-5; D may be TRBD1 (6 bases). TRBV23-1 is recorded as an ORF, its role being uncertain. V was pared by 4 bases and J by 0 bases, with 16 bases between. This CDR3 contains 17 residues. CDR3: CASSPNLQGYSNQPQHF. In DNA form, the CDR3 reads TGCGCCAGCAGTCCCAACTTACAGGGCTATAGCAATCAGCCCCAGCATTTT.